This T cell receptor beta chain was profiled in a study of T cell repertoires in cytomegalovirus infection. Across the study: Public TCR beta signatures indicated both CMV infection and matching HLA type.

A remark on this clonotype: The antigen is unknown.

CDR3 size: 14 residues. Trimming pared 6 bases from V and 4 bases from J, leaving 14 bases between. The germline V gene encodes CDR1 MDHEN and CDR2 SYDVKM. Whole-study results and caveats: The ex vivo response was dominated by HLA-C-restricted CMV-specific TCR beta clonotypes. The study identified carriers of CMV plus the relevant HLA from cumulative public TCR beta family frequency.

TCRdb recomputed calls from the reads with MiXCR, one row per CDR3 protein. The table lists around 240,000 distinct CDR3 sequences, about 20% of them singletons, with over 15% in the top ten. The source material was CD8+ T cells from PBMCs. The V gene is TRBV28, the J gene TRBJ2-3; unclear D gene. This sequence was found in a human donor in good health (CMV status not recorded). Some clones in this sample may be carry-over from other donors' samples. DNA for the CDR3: TGTGCCAGCAGCACCACCGACGCCTCAGATACGCAGTATTTT. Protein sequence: CASSTTDASDTQYF.